This T cell receptor (beta chain) was identified in a study of identical twins. Study-level findings and limits: The presence of invariant MAIT and iNKT cells could partly confound analyses of zero-insertion sequences. Alpha sequences that were out-of-frame and twin-shared showed an excess of low generation probability. The authors drew conclusions from cross-sectional statistical analysis rather than following the same donors. Beta out-of-frame twin sharing showed a weaker excess.

TCRdb passed the 5' RACE reads through MiXCR, listing each CDR3 protein once. The repertoire includes 400,000 to 500,000 distinct CDR3 sequences, approximately 17% of them detected once, and about 12% sits in the top ten. Note on this clonotype: Its antigen is undetermined.

Sequenced input: naive T cells sorted from blood. The TCR was taken from a man aged 45-65 years in good health.

The CDR3 sequence is CAISGSSGRSSTDTQYF. CDR3 nucleotides: TGTGCCATCAGTGGGTCTAGCGGGAGGAGTAGCACAGATACGCAGTATTTT. V and J are TRBV10-3 and TRBJ2-3; 11 positions agree with TRBD2. The J segment lost 0 bases and the V segment lost 4 bases, leaving 6 bases of the junction unmatched. CDR3 length: 17 amino acids. In germline, CDR1 is ENHRY, CDR2 SYGVKD.